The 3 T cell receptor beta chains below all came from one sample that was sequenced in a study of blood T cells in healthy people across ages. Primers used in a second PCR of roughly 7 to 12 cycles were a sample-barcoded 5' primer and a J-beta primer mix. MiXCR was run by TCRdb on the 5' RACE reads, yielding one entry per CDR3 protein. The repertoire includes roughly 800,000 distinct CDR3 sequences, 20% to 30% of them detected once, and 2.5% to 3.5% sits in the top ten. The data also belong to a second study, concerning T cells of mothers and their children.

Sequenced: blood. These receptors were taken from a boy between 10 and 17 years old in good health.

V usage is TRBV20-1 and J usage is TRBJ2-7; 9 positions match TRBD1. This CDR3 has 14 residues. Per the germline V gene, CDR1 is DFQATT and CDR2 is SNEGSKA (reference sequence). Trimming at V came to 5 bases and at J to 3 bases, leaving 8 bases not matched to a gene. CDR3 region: CSAAQGQGDYEQYF. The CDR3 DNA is TGCAGTGCTGCCCAGGGACAGGGAGACTACGAGCAGTACTTC.

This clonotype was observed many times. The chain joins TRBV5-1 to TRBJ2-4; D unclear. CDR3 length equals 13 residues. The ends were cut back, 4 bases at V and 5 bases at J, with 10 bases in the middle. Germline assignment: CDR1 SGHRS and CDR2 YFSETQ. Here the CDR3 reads CASSVGQENIQYF. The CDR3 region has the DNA TGCGCCAGCAGCGTCGGCCAAGAAAACATTCAGTACTTC.

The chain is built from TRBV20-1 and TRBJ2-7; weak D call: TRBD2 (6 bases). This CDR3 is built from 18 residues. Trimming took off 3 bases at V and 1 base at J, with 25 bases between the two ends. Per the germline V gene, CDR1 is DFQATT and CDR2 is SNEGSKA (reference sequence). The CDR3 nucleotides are TGCAGTGCTAGGGGATGGGACTCTTTTAAGGGAGGTTCCTACGAGCAGTACTTC. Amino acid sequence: CSARGWDSFKGGSYEQYF.